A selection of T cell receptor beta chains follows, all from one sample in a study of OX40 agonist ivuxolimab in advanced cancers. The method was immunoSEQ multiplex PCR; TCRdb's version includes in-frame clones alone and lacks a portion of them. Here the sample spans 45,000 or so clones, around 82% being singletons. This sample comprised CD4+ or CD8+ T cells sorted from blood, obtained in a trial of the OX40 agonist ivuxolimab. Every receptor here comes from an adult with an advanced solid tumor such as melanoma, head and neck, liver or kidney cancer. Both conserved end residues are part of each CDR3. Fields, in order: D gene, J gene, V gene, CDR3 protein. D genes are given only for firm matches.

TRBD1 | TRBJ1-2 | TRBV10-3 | CAIRQLPRDRGPIYGYTF
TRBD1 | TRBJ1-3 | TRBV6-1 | CASSVDRVSGNTIYF
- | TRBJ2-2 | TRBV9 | CASSPNGAGELFF
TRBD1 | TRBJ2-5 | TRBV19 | CASSIMRDRGQTQYF
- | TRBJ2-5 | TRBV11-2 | CASSLLETQYF
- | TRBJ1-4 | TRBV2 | CASKGRALNEKLFF
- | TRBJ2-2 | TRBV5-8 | CASSLGTELNTGELFF
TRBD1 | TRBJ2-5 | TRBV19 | CASSVQGARRQETQYF
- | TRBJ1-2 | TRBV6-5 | CASQGGKNGYTF
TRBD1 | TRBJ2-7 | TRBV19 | CASSIETGGEQYF
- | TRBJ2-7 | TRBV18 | CASSPSSYSYEQYF
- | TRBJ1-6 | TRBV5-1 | CASSLGGDSPLHF
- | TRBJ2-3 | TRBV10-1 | CASSLLKTDTQYF
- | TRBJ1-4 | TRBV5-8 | CASSWGGEKLFF
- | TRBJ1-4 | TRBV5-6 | CASSLWGRDEKLFF
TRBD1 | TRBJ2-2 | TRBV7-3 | CASSPDRARTGELFF
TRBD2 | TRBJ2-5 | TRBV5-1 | CASKTSGGAVRETQYF
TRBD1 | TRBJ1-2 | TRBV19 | CASIRTGGGNYGYTF
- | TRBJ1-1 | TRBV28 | CASRAPGWGTEAFF
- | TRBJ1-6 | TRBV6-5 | CASSDQGISPLHF
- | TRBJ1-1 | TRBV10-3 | CAISVQGTEAFF
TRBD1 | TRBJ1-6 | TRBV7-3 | CASSRGQYNSPLHF
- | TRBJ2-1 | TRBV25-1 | CASSDEGLFYNEQFF
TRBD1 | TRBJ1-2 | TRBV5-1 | CASSLEGQEYGYTF
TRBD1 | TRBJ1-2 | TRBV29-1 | CSVESGTANYGYTF
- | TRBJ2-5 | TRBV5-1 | CASSKGDLGETQYF
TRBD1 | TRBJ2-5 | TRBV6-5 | CASSPYDRGQETQYF
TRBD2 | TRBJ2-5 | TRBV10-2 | CASSEASGGGTQYF
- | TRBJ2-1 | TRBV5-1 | CASSLVGVGAPYNEQFF
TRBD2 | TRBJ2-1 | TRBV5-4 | CASSWDRTSGDYNEQFF
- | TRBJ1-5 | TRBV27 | CASRHRAIGNQPQHF
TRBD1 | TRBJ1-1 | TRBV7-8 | CASSPTRTGLSRNTEAFF
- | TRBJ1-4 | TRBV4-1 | CASSQVGAGVPNEKLFF
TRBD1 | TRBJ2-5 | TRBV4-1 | CASSQGDRAETQYF
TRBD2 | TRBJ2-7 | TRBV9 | CASSVASGTSIYEQYF
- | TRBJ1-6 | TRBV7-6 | CASSRRVPPDSPLHF
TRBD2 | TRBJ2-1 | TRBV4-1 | CASSGAGGFYNEQFF
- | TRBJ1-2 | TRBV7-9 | CASSPGGARNYGYTF
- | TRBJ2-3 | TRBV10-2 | CASHPSFVTDTQYF
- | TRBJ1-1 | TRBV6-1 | CASSPSGRGYTEAFF
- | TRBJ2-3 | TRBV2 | CASRKGDGSGNTQYF
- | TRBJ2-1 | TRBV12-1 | CARKSVYNEQFF
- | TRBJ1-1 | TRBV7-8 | CASSFLRRNTEAFF
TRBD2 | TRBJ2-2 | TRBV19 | CASSSSGSARGELFF
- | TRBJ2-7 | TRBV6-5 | CASSYAPRYEQYF
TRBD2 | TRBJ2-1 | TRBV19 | CASNVLAGGPSNEQFF
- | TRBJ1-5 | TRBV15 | CATSRGGDRGQPQHF
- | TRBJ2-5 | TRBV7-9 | CASSQETIQETQYF
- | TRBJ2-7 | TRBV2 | CASTVRYEQYF
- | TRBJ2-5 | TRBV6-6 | CASRKDGEQETQYF
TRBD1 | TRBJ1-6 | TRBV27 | CASSLRQGTYNSPLHF
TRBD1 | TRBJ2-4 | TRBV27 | CASSPRRDRGLDIQYF
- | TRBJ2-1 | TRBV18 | CASSPTDWGQFF